This passage covers 8 T cell receptor beta chains from one sample sequenced in a study of early T cells in non-severe SARS-CoV-2 infection. TCRdb itself ran the 5' RACE reads through MiXCR, one entry per CDR3 protein. The data hold some 75,000 distinct CDR3 sequences, with around 13% observed a single time. Sequenced material: whole blood. Source of these receptors: an adult who was a healthcare worker with PCR-confirmed SARS-CoV-2 infection or an uninfected control (not recorded which).

This rearrangement joins TRBV11-2 to TRBJ1-1; D unresolved. CDR1 and CDR2 from the germline V gene are SGHAT and FQNNGV. The CDR3 has 15 residues. Deletions cut 0 bases from V and 2 bases from J, with 10 bases between. In DNA form, the CDR3 reads TGTGCCAGCAGCTTAGAACACAGTATAAACACTGAAGCTTTCTTT. Encoded protein: CASSLEHSINTEAFF.

This clonotype showed up many times. CDR3 nucleotides: TGCAGCGTTGGCCCCTCCTACGAGCAGTACTTC. It translates to CSVGPSYEQYF. This chain uses TRBV29-1 with TRBJ2-7; D gene unclear. CDR1 is SQVTM and CDR2 is ANQGSEA in the germline V gene. The CDR3 totals 11 residues. V shed 4 bases and J shed 0 bases, with 4 bases lying between them.

This chain joins TRBV7-2 and TRBJ2-5; D could derive from TRBD1 or TRBD2 (5 bases each). CDR3 length: 14 amino acids. The V and J ends lost 1 base and 4 bases respectively, with 10 bases between them. Germline V CDR1 and CDR2: SGHTA, FQGNSA. In DNA form, the CDR3 reads TGTGCCAGCAGCTTAGTTCGGGGCCGAGAGACCCAGTACTTC. Residues: CASSLVRGRETQYF.

This sequence joins TRBV7-2 and TRBJ1-2; a weak D match, TRBD1 (5 bases). CDR3 length: 13 residues. Germline V gene lookup returns CDR1 SGHTA and CDR2 FQGNSA. V was pared by 10 bases and J by 4 bases, with 16 bases between. The CDR3 DNA reads TGTGCCATTCCGACGGGGCTATCCTATGGCTACACCTTC. Encoded protein: CAIPTGLSYGYTF.

Ten or more counts support this clonotype. The chain has TRBV20-1 and TRBJ2-3; D possibly uses TRBD1 or TRBD2 (6 bases each). The CDR3 covers 16 residues. Germline V gives CDR1 DFQATT, CDR2 SNEGSKA (reference sequence). Trimming cost V 0 bases and J 6 bases, with 19 bases left between them. The CDR3 reads CSARDWGRGERDTQYF. CDR3 DNA: TGCAGTGCTAGAGATTGGGGGCGGGGAGAGCGGGATACGCAGTATTTT.

In this sample, this clonotype turned up many times. The J gene is TRBJ2-7, the V gene TRBV12-3 or TRBV12-4; D assignment may be TRBD1 or TRBD2 (5 bases each). This CDR3 has 15 residues. Trimming pared 5 bases from V and 2 bases from J, leaving 16 bases between. The CDR3 region has the DNA TGTGCCAGCAGTGAGGGACCCCGGAGCGCCTACGAGCAGTACTTC. Encoded protein: CASSEGPRSAYEQYF.

The rearrangement uses TRBV19 and TRBJ2-7; D uncertain. CDR3 length: 15 residues. Germline V lookup: CDR1 LNHDA, CDR2 SQIVND (reference sequence). The germline V and J ends were trimmed by 4 bases and 0 bases, with 13 bases remaining between them. In DNA form, the CDR3 reads TGTGCCAGTAGTACCCTTCATGCGCTCTCCTACGAGCAGTACTTC. It is translated as CASSTLHALSYEQYF.

The table lists this clonotype with a few counts. The V gene is TRBV13, the J gene TRBJ2-7, with 8 bases aligning to TRBD2. The CDR3 runs to 14 residues. Germline CDR1 and CDR2: PRHDT and FYEKMQ (reference sequence). The V segment lost 6 bases and the J segment 2 bases; nucleotides outside the gene matches: 6. Here the CDR3 reads CASRAAGETYEQYF. CDR3 bases: TGTGCCAGCAGAGCAGCGGGGGAGACCTACGAGCAGTACTTC.